A single sample gave rise to the 19 T cell receptor beta chains below, sequenced in a study of shared clonotypes between healthy human individuals. Sequenced by immunoSEQ multiplex PCR; TCRdb stores in-frame clones only, minus some. This table holds millions of clones, roughly 94% found once. The sample comprised naive CD4+ T cells sorted from blood. As to subset: CD45RA+ positively selected. The source is a man between 18 and 29 years old in good health.

The chain recombines TRBV6-5 with TRBJ1-5, with 8 bases aligning to TRBD1. This CDR3 region has 13 residues. The germline V gene encodes CDR1 MNHEY and CDR2 SVGAGI. With 10 bases clipped from V and 7 bases from J, the junction kept 9 bases outside the gene matches. DNA of the CDR3: TGTGCCACCCGACAGGGGCATAGGCAGCCCCAGCATTTT. Protein product: CATRQGHRQPQHF.

The genes are TRBV5-4 and TRBJ2-5, with TRBD2 as a possible D gene (5 bases). The germline CDR1 and CDR2 sequences are SGHNT and YYREEE (reference sequence). The ends were cut back, 3 bases at V and 5 bases at J, with 14 bases in the middle. The CDR3 is 14 amino acids. The CDR3 spells CASSSTGSRETQYF. CDR3 DNA: TGTGCCAGCAGCTCGACGGGGAGTAGGGAGACCCAGTACTTC.

DNA of the CDR3: TGTGCCAGCAGCGAAGACACCGACAGGGGCCGGGACATTCAGTACTTC. Translation: CASSEDTDRGRDIQYF. The chain joins TRBV7-2 to TRBJ2-4; 8 nucleotides agree with TRBD1. Germline V CDR1 and CDR2: SGHTA, FQGNSA. Trimming at V came to 5 bases and at J to 8 bases, leaving 14 bases not matched to a gene. The CDR3 runs to 16 residues. The whole variable domain, filled in from reference TRBV7-2 and TRBJ2-4, reads GAGVSQSPSNKVTEKGKDVELRCDPISGHTALYWYRQSLGQGLEFLIYFQGNSAPDKSGLPSDRFSAERTGGSVSTLTIQRTQQEDSAVYLCASSEDTDRGRDIQYFGAGTRLSVL.

The chain recombines TRBV28 with TRBJ1-1; D unclear. The CDR3 spans 11 residues. V lost 3 bases, J lost 8 bases, and 7 bases lay in between. Germline V CDR1 and CDR2: MDHEN, SYDVKM. The CDR3 reads CASSFWGEAFF. CDR3 coding DNA: TGTGCCAGCAGTTTCTGGGGAGAAGCTTTCTTT.

V and J are TRBV27 and TRBJ1-6; a possible D gene is TRBD1 (6 bases). Deletions cut 5 bases from V and 2 bases from J, with 13 bases between. Per germline, CDR1 MNHEY and CDR2 SMNVEV (reference sequence). The CDR3 contains 16 residues. CDR3 loop: CASSPGTPPYNSPLHF. CDR3 in DNA: TGTGCCAGCAGTCCCGGGACACCGCCCTATAATTCACCCCTCCACTTT.

The rearrangement joins TRBV7-9 to TRBJ2-3; 9 bases are a match to TRBD2. From germline, CDR1 is SEHNR and CDR2 FQNEAQ (reference sequence). The V and J ends lost 8 bases and 2 bases, in that order; junction bases with no gene match: 8. The CDR3 covers 15 residues. The CDR3 DNA reads as TGTGCCAGCGGAATTATAGCGGGGGACACAGATACGCAGTATTTT. Protein sequence: CASGIIAGDTDTQYF.

The chain is built from TRBV6-5 and TRBJ2-5; D call uncertain. This CDR3 comprises 14 residues. Deletions cut 6 bases from V and 5 bases from J, with 16 bases between. CDR1 is MNHEY, CDR2 SVGAGI, per germline. DNA for the CDR3: TGTGCCAGCAGCCGCCGAGCCGCGCTGGAGACCCAGTACTTC. Its protein product is CASSRRAALETQYF.

Only one count was recorded for this clone. CDR3 residues: CASSESGNSPLHF. The DNA for the CDR3 is TGTGCCAGCAGCGAAAGCGGAAATTCACCCCTCCACTTT. The chain employs TRBV11-2 and TRBJ1-6; D not certain. V was clipped by 5 bases and J by 7 bases, with 9 bases between them. The CDR3 has 13 residues. Germline-derived CDR1 and CDR2 are SGHAT and FQNNGV.

This sequence joins TRBV5-1 and TRBJ2-7, with D perhaps matching TRBD2 (6 bases). Between the trimmed V and J ends, which lost 5 bases and 5 bases, there was a span of 14 bases. CDR3 size: 13 residues. Germline V gene lookup returns CDR1 SGHRS and CDR2 YFSETQ. CDR3 DNA sequence: TGCGCCAGCAGACGGGACTTAAGGGACGAGCAGTACTTC. Translation: CASRRDLRDEQYF.

CDR3 coding DNA: TGTGCCAGCAGCTTGGGGACAGGGCTAAGGGCTAATGAAAAACTGTTTTTT. The encoded protein is CASSLGTGLRANEKLFF. This chain connects TRBV7-8 to TRBJ1-4; TRBD1 matches 9 bases. Trimming at V came to 3 bases and at J to 3 bases, leaving 8 bases not matched to a gene. CDR1 and CDR2 (germline): SGHVS, FQNEAQ. The CDR3 loop spans 17 amino acids.

The V and J genes are TRBV7-9 and TRBJ2-3; D is perhaps TRBD2 (6 bases). From germline, CDR1 is SEHNR and CDR2 FQNEAQ (reference sequence). V shed 4 bases and J shed 12 bases, with 14 bases lying between them. The CDR3 is 12 residues long. The CDR3 DNA sequence: TGTGCCAGCAGCTCGGCGGGACCCCATCAGTATTTT. Residues: CASSSAGPHQYF. Full variable domain (remainder filled in from reference TRBV7-9 and TRBJ2-3): DTGVSQNPRHKITKRGQNVTFRCDPISEHNRLYWYRQTLGQGPEFLTYFQNEAQLEKSRLLSDRFSAERPKGSFSTLEIQRTEQGDSAMYLCASSSAGPHQYFGPGTRLTVL.

This clone was detected a few times. The chain has TRBV28 and TRBJ1-6; a weak D match, TRBD1 (5 bases). Trimming shortened V by 7 bases and J by 6 bases, and 16 bases separated the two germline ends. This CDR3 region has 15 residues. CDR1 MDHEN and CDR2 SYDVKM come from the germline V gene. The CDR3 nucleotides are TGTGCCAGCATTGAGTCCGGGGGAGGTAATTCACCCCTCCACTTT. It encodes CASIESGGGNSPLHF.

The CDR3 sequence is CASKEQGEGTGELFF. The CDR3 bases are TGCGCCAGCAAAGAACAGGGGGAGGGCACCGGGGAGCTGTTTTTT. The chain links TRBV5-1 to TRBJ2-2; D may be TRBD1 (8 bases). Germline assignment: CDR1 SGHRS and CDR2 YFSETQ. This CDR3 comprises 15 residues. V was pared by 6 bases and J by 4 bases, with 16 bases between.

A word on this clone: Other DNA variants within this sample encode the same CDR3. J is TRBJ2-3 and V is TRBV11-2, with 8 bases matching TRBD2. Trimming took 3 bases from V and 6 from J; bases not matched to a gene: 8. Germline lookup yields CDR1 SGHAT and CDR2 FQNNGV. The CDR3 extends over 15 amino acids. CDR3 sequence: CASSLGLGYTDTQYF. The CDR3 coding sequence is TGTGCCAGCAGCTTGGGACTAGGGTATACGGATACGCAGTATTTT.

This clone was detected only once. The chain recombines TRBV28 with TRBJ1-2; the match to TRBD1 covers 7 bases. The CDR3 runs 16 residues. Germline values: CDR1 MDHEN, CDR2 SYDVKM. Trimming took 5 bases from V and 3 from J; bases not matched to a gene: 12. The CDR3 nucleotides read TGTGCCAGCAGTGGGCCAGGGGGACCCCTGTACTATGGCTACACCTTC. This gives the protein CASSGPGGPLYYGYTF.

Comment on this clone: This sample also contains other DNA sequences that code for the same CDR3. J is TRBJ2-1 and V is TRBV4-2, with a possible D match to TRBD1 (6 bases). There are 16 residues in the CDR3. CDR1 and CDR2 (germline): LGHNA, YNFKEQ. The V gene lost 0 bases and the J gene lost 0 bases, with 9 bases spanning the gap. This chain's CDR3 is CASSQDARGSYNEQFF. The CDR3 DNA reads as TGTGCCAGCAGCCAAGATGCCAGGGGCTCCTACAATGAGCAGTTCTTC.

The chain employs TRBV27 and TRBJ1-5, with D tentatively TRBD1 (5 bases). Germline loops: CDR1 MNHEY, CDR2 SMNVEV (reference sequence). The CDR3 spans 15 residues. V was cut by 5 bases and J by 4 bases, with 15 bases left in between. CDR3 residues: CASSPSTGANQPQHF. The DNA for the CDR3 is TGTGCCAGCAGTCCATCGACTGGGGCTAATCAGCCCCAGCATTTT.

This sequence joins TRBV5-4 and TRBJ2-7; 7 bases line up with TRBD2. After removal of 3 bases from V and 3 bases from J, the junction contained 15 bases not matched to a gene. The germline gives CDR1 SGHNT, CDR2 YYREEE (reference sequence). This CDR3 spans 17 amino acids. CDR3 in amino acids: CASSSNRGRGTFYEQYF. The DNA of the CDR3 is TGTGCCAGCAGCTCTAACCGCGGGCGGGGGACCTTCTACGAGCAGTACTTC.

A word on this clone: Other DNA variants within this sample encode the same CDR3. The gene calls are TRBV5-1 and TRBJ2-1, with 7 bases that match TRBD1. Trimming at V came to 2 bases and at J to 8 bases, leaving 1 base not matched to a gene. Germline CDR1 reads SGHRS; CDR2 reads YFSETQ. The CDR3 totals 12 residues. The CDR3 DNA reads as TGCGCCAGCAGCTTTACAGGGGATGAGCAGTTCTTC. This encodes CASSFTGDEQFF.